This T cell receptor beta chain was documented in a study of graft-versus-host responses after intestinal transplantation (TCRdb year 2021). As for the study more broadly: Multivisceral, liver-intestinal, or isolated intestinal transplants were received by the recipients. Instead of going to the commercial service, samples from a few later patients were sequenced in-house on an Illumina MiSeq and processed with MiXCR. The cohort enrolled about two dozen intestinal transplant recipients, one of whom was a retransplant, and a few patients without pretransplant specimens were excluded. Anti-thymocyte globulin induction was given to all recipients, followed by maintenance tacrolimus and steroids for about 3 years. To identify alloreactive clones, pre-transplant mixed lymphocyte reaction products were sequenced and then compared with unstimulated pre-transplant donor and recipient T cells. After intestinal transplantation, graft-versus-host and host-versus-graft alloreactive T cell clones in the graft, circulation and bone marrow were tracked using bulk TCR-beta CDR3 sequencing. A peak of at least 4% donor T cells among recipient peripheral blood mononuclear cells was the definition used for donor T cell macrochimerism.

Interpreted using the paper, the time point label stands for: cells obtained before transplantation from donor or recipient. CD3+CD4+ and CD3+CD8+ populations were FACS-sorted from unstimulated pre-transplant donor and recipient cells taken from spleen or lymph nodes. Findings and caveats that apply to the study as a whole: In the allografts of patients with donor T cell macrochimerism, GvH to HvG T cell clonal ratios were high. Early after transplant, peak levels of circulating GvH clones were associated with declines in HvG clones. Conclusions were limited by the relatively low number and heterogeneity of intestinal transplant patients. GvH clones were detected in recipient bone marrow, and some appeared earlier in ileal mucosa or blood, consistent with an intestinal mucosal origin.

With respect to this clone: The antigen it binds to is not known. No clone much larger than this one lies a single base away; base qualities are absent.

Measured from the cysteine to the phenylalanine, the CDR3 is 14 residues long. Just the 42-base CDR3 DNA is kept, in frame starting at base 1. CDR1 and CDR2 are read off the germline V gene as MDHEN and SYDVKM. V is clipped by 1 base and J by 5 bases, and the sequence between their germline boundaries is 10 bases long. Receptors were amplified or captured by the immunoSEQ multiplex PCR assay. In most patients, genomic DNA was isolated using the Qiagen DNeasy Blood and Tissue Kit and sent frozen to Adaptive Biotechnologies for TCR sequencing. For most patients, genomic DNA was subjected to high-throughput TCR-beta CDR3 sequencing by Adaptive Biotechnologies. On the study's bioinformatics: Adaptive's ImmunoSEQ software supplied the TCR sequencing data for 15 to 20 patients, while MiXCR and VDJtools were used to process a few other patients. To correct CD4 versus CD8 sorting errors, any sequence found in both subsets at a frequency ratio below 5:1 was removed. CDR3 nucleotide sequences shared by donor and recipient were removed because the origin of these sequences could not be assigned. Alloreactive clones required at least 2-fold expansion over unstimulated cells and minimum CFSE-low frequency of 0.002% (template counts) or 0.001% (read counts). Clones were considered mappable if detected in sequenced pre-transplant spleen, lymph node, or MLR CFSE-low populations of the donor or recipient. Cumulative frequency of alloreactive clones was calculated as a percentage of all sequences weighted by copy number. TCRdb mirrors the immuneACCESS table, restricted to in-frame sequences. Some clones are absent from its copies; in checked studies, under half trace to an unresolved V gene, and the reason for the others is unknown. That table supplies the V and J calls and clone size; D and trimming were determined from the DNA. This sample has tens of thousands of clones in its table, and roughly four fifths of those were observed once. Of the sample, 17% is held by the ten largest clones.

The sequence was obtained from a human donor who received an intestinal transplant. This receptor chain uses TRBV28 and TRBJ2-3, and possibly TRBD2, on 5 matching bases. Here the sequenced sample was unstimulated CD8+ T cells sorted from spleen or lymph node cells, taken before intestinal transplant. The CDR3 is CASSLSRGGDTQYF. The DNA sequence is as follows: TGTGCCAGCAGTTTATCCCGGGGTGGAGATACGCAGTATTTT.